Shown below are 13 T cell receptor beta chains from a single sample sequenced in a study of human CD8 memory T cell subsets. UMI-labeled 5' RACE produced the TCR beta libraries. TCRdb reprocessed the 5' RACE reads and stores each CDR3 protein as one record, lacking DNA. The sample features roughly 10,000 distinct CDR3 sequences, with 20% in its top ten. Sequenced sample: CD8+ T cells from PBMCs. These receptors were obtained from a human donor in good health.

Frequency places this clonotype as medium-sized (0.01 to 0.1%). The chain couples TRBV25-1 to TRBJ1-2; TCRdb proposes TRBD1, but this gene call is untestable without DNA. The germline V gene has CDR1 MGHDK and CDR2 SYGVNS. The CDR3 covers 16 residues. The CDR3 protein is CARKARDREQEYGYTF.

The chain employs TRBV10-3 and TRBJ2-1; TCRdb's D call of TRBD2 is untestable without DNA. The CDR3 contains 15 residues. Germline V gene data show CDR1 as ENHRY and CDR2 as SYGVKD. The CDR3 sequence is CAIRGISGGDNEQFF.

The V gene is TRBV7-2, the J gene TRBJ2-7; TCRdb lists TRBD1, though no DNA is available to test this call. CDR1 and CDR2 from the germline V gene are SGHTA and FQGNSA. This CDR3 contains 14 residues. The CDR3 loop is CASSSYWMGGEQYF.

CDR3 in amino acids: CASRGQGYQETQYF. The chain joins TRBV12-3 or TRBV12-4 to TRBJ2-5; TCRdb selects TRBD1, and the lack of DNA leaves this call unchecked. This CDR3 comprises 14 residues.

CDR3: CASNHGAGTGELFF. The rearrangement uses TRBV6-2 or TRBV6-3 and TRBJ2-2; TCRdb reports TRBD1, a call that lacks DNA to check it against. Germline CDR1 is MNHEY and CDR2 is SVGEGT. CDR3 length: 14 amino acids.

This sequence joins TRBV20-1 and TRBJ2-5; TCRdb indicates TRBD1, and absent DNA this call remains unverified. Germline V lookup: CDR1 DFQATT, CDR2 SNEGSKA (reference sequence). The CDR3 consists of 17 residues. CDR3 amino acids: CSAIDKGYSFSKETQYF.

The chain recombines TRBV5-5 with TRBJ1-6. Germline V gene sequence: CDR1 SGHKS, CDR2 YYEKEE (reference sequence). This CDR3 has 16 residues. CDR3 in amino acids: CASSLETYSYNSPLHF. The variable domain in full, with the rest retrieved from reference TRBV5-5 and TRBJ1-6, is DAGVTQSPTHLIKTRGQQVTLRCSPISGHKSVSWYQQVLGQGPQFIFQYYEKEERGRGNFPDRFSARQFPNYSSELNVNALLLGDSALYLCASSLETYSYNSPLHFGNGTRLTVT.

The chain carries TRBV10-3 and TRBJ2-6; TCRdb's D call, TRBD1, is unchecked because there is no DNA. Germline lookup yields CDR1 ENHRY and CDR2 SYGVKD. The CDR3 runs 19 residues. The CDR3 is CAISPLAGTPSSGANVLTF.

The chain uses TRBV7-9 and TRBJ2-1; TCRdb's D call, TRBD1, is unchecked because there is no DNA. From germline, CDR1 is SEHNR and CDR2 FQNEAQ (reference sequence). The CDR3 spans 17 residues. CDR3 residues: CASSQNPGQGGYNEQFF.

This sequence joins TRBV6-1 and TRBJ2-7; TCRdb's D gene call, TRBD1, goes unchecked for lack of DNA. CDR3 length: 13 amino acids. Germline V gene sequence: CDR1 MNHNS, CDR2 SASEGT. The CDR3 is CASSDPGVAEQYF.

This chain joins TRBV15 and TRBJ2-3; the D gene TCRdb calls, TRBD2, cannot be checked with no DNA. The CDR3 has 16 amino acids. CDR1 and CDR2 (germline): LNHNV, YYDKDF (reference sequence). The CDR3 sequence is CATSRDVAGTEATQYF.

The J gene is TRBJ1-1, the V gene TRBV11-3; TCRdb calls TRBD1, which cannot be checked without DNA. Germline V gene lookup returns CDR1 SGHNT and CDR2 YENEEA. The CDR3 spans 14 residues. CDR3: CASRAGGRATEAFF.

This CDR3 is CASSLGVLYEQYF. The rearrangement links TRBV5-1 to TRBJ2-7; with no DNA, the TCRdb D assignment of TRBD1 cannot be verified. The CDR3 covers 13 residues. CDR1 and CDR2 (germline): SGHRS, YFSETQ.